Listed below are T cell receptor beta chains from one sample, sequenced in a study of regulatory T cells in long-lasting Graves disease. TCRdb analysed the multiplex PCR reads with MiXCR anew, one entry per CDR3 protein. Here the sample spans 350,000 to 450,000 distinct CDR3 sequences, approximately 25% being singletons. This specimen was peripheral blood mononuclear cells (PBMCs), taken when the disease was refractory, from a patient treated with antithyroid drugs. The origin of the receptors is a woman aged 40 to 49 with Graves disease. The CDR3 runs from the conserved cysteine through the conserved F or W. A D gene is named only where the DNA matches it firmly. Expanded clones get a size class; other rows say once, few or many, or leave the size out.

d_gene,abundance,v_gene,j_gene,CDR3aa,CDR3nt
-,-,TRBV2,TRBJ2-2,CASSDRVNTGELFF,TGTGCCAGCAGTGACAGGGTTAACACCGGGGAGCTGTTTTTT
TRBD2,-,TRBV7-9,TRBJ2-7,CASSLGLANEQYF,TGTGCCAGCAGCTTGGGACTAGCGAACGAGCAGTACTTC
-,many,TRBV7-9,TRBJ1-1,CASSFSGTNTEAFF,TGTGCCAGCAGCTTTTCCGGGACGAACACTGAAGCTTTCTTT
TRBD2,many,TRBV28,TRBJ2-2,CASSYAGGPNGELFF,TGTGCCAGCAGTTACGCGGGAGGGCCGAACGGGGAGCTGTTTTTT
-,many,TRBV28,TRBJ1-5,CASSLPGDNQPQHF,TGTGCCAGCAGTTTGCCCGGAGATAATCAGCCCCAGCATTTT
-,few,TRBV20-1,TRBJ1-5,CSALDGYNQPQHF,TGCAGTGCACTGGACGGATACAATCAGCCCCAGCATTTT
-,-,TRBV20-1,TRBJ2-7,CSARVKRFSSYEQYF,TGCAGTGCTAGAGTAAAGCGGTTTAGCTCCTACGAGCAGTACTTC
TRBD1,many,TRBV6-5,TRBJ1-4,CASSSRKPGGAVEKLFF,TGTGCCAGCAGTTCGAGGAAACCAGGGGGCGCGGTTGAAAAACTGTTTTTT
-,-,TRBV15,TRBJ2-7,CATSADWGGNEQYF,TGTGCCACCAGCGCGGATTGGGGAGGCAACGAGCAGTACTTC
-,-,TRBV28,TRBJ1-1,CASSSLGGSGREDTEAFF,TGTGCCAGCAGTTCCCTAGGGGGGTCAGGCAGAGAGGACACTGAAGCTTTCTTT
TRBD1,many,TRBV12-3/TRBV12-4,TRBJ2-4,CASSQGAAKNIQYF,TGTGCCAGCAGTCAGGGGGCGGCCAAAAACATTCAGTACTTC
TRBD1,many,TRBV28,TRBJ2-7,CASSLGQGAYEQYF,TGTGCCAGCAGTTTGGGACAGGGGGCCTACGAGCAGTACTTC
TRBD2,-,TRBV10-2,TRBJ2-7,CASSESGLAGVLSYEQYF,TGCGCCAGCAGTGAGTCAGGACTAGCGGGAGTCCTTTCCTACGAGCAGTACTTC
-,-,TRBV2,TRBJ1-2,CASSLGGGSNYGYTF,TGTGCCAGCAGCTTAGGCGGAGGGTCTAACTATGGCTACACCTTC
TRBD1,few,TRBV12-3/TRBV12-4,TRBJ2-7,CASSPQSGTAVYEQYF,TGTGCCAGCAGCCCACAATCCGGGACAGCGGTCTACGAGCAGTACTTC